The 17 T cell receptor beta chains reported below all come from one sample, sequenced in a study of cytotoxic CD8 clonotypes in ibrutinib-treated CLL. The method was immunoSEQ multiplex PCR; TCRdb's version includes in-frame clones alone and lacks a portion of them. Here the sample spans nearly 300,000 clones, 70% to 80% being singletons. Sequenced material: PBMCs, taken at disease progression, from a patient treated with ibrutinib. The receptor set was obtained from a human donor with chronic lymphocytic leukemia.

The chain links TRBV5-1 to TRBJ2-3, with 8 bases that match TRBD2. This CDR3 has 17 amino acids. Trimming at V came to 4 bases and at J to 6 bases, leaving 16 bases not matched to a gene. Germline lookup yields CDR1 SGHRS and CDR2 YFSETQ. CDR3: CASSQLEAGVKADTQYF. The CDR3 DNA is TGCGCCAGCAGCCAGCTGGAAGCGGGGGTCAAGGCGGATACGCAGTATTTT.

The rearrangement joins TRBV27 to TRBJ2-1; D gene unclear. Trimming removed 0 bases at V and 6 bases at J, with 3 bases between. The CDR3 contains 12 residues. Germline loops: CDR1 MNHEY, CDR2 SMNVEV (reference sequence). CDR3 sequence reads: CASSLSGNEQFF. The CDR3 DNA follows: TGTGCCAGCAGTTTATCCGGCAATGAGCAGTTCTTC.

This rearrangement joins TRBV5-8 to TRBJ1-5; no firm D call. Germline V lookup: CDR1 SGHTS, CDR2 YDEGEE. Trimming stripped 6 bases from V and 0 bases from J, with 10 bases between. This CDR3 contains 14 residues. The CDR3 DNA follows: TGTGCCAGCATCCCTACCTATAGCAATCAGCCCCAGCATTTT. It is translated as CASIPTYSNQPQHF.

Here the CDR3 DNA reads TGTGCCAGCAGCTTACCTAGAAAAGAGACCCAGTACTTC. Translation: CASSLPRKETQYF. The chain has TRBV7-3 and TRBJ2-5; no clear D gene. Germline assignment: CDR1 SGHTA and CDR2 FQGTGA. The ends were cut back, 2 bases at V and 3 bases at J, with 7 bases in the middle. The CDR3 totals 13 residues.

J is TRBJ2-7 and V is TRBV4-1; no definite D call. This CDR3 comprises 13 residues. Trimming cost V 4 bases and J 0 bases, with 7 bases left between them. From germline, CDR1 is MGHRA and CDR2 YSYEKL. The CDR3 region is CASSLLPSYEQYF. The CDR3 DNA reads TGCGCCAGCAGCCTTTTGCCCTCCTACGAGCAGTACTTC.

The V gene is TRBV4-2, the J gene TRBJ1-2; perhaps TRBD1 as D (5 bases). CDR1 LGHNA and CDR2 YNFKEQ come from the germline V gene. This CDR3 has 17 amino acids. Trimming pared 0 bases from V and 5 bases from J, leaving 19 bases between. The DNA of the CDR3 is TGTGCCAGCAGCCAAGATTGGTATCAACAGGAACCTTATGGCTACACCTTC. This encodes CASSQDWYQQEPYGYTF.

The V and J genes are TRBV12-5 and TRBJ1-5, with TRBD1 matching 7 bases. This CDR3 is built from 14 residues. Germline trimming cut 1 base from V and 7 bases from J; bases unmatched to any gene: 4. Per the germline V gene, CDR1 is LGHNT and CDR2 is FRNRAP. CDR3: CASGLGQGGQPQHF. CDR3 coding DNA: TGTGCTAGTGGTTTGGGACAGGGAGGCCAGCCCCAGCATTTT.

This chain joins TRBV9 and TRBJ2-7; the match to TRBD1 covers 8 bases. V shed 4 bases and J 6 bases; nucleotides not matched to a gene: 6. Germline CDR1 reads SGDLS; CDR2 reads YYNGEE. The CDR3 runs 13 residues. CDR3 nucleotides: TGTGCCAGCAGCTTACGAACAGGGGGCGAGCAGTACTTC. This gives the protein CASSLRTGGEQYF.

This clone was counted a single time. The chain recombines TRBV16 with TRBJ1-5; D remains unclear. This CDR3 spans 13 amino acids. Per germline, CDR1 KGHSY and CDR2 FQNENV. Trimming removed 3 bases at V and 6 bases at J, with 9 bases between. The CDR3 DNA reads as TGTGCCAGCAGCCACGAAGGTATTCAGCCCCAGCATTTT. Its translation: CASSHEGIQPQHF. Variable domain in full (rest from reference TRBV16 and TRBJ1-5): GEEVAQTPKHLVRGEGQKAKLYCAPIKGHSYVFWYQQVLKNEFKFLISFQNENVFDETGMPKERFSAKCLPNSPCSLEIQATKLEDSAVYFCASSHEGIQPQHFGDGTRLSIL.

V gene TRBV5-4 combines with J gene TRBJ1-3, with 8 bases lining up with TRBD1. V trimming: 4 bases; J trimming: 2 bases; junction bases outside the gene matches: 2. Germline CDR1 SGHNT, CDR2 YYREEE (reference sequence). The CDR3 sequence is 14 residues long. The CDR3 coding sequence is TGTGCCAGCAGCCCAGGGGGCACTGGAAACACCATATATTTT. Translating it yields CASSPGGTGNTIYF. Full variable domain (missing parts from reference TRBV5-4 and TRBJ1-3): ETGVTQSPTHLIKTRGQQVTLRCSSQSGHNTVSWYQQALGQGPQFIFQYYREEENGRGNFPPRFSGLQFPNYSSELNVNALELDDSALYLCASSPGGTGNTIYFGEGSWLTVV.

V is TRBV7-6 and J is TRBJ2-2; 7 bases are a match to TRBD2. Trimming at V came to 6 bases and at J to 5 bases, leaving 6 bases not matched to a gene. This CDR3 is built from 14 residues. CDR1 and CDR2 (germline): SGHVS, FNYEAQ. This chain's CDR3 is CASSQLARTGELFF. CDR3 coding DNA: TGTGCCAGCAGTCAACTAGCGCGTACCGGGGAGCTGTTTTTT. Looking up the rest from reference TRBV7-6 and TRBJ2-2 gives the full variable domain: GAGVSQSPRYKVTKRGQDVALRCDPISGHVSLYWYRQALGQGPEFLTYFNYEAQQDKSGLPNDRFSAERPEGSISTLTIQRTEQRDSAMYRCASSQLARTGELFFGEGSRLTVL.

This chain connects TRBV5-1 to TRBJ2-7; D is perhaps TRBD1 (5 bases). Trimming left V 0 bases short and J 7 bases short, with 11 bases between. The V gene's germline CDR1 is SGHRS and CDR2 YFSETQ. CDR3 length equals 13 residues. CDR3: CASSLGPGLEQYF. The CDR3 bases are TGCGCCAGCAGCTTGGGGCCAGGGCTTGAGCAGTACTTC. Supplemented by reference TRBV5-1 and TRBJ2-7, the full variable domain reads KAGVTQTPRYLIKTRGQQVTLSCSPISGHRSVSWYQQTPGQGLQFLFEYFSETQRNKGNFPGRFSGRQFSNSRSEMNVSTLELGDSALYLCASSLGPGLEQYFGPGTRLTVT.

This clone showed up just a few times. This chain joins TRBV18 and TRBJ2-7; 8 positions match TRBD1. Unmatched junction bases numbered 7, after V lost 3 bases and J lost 3 bases. CDR1 KGHSH and CDR2 LQKENI come from the germline V gene. CDR3 length equals 15 residues. CDR3 bases: TGTGCCAGCTCACCCCGGACAGGGAGCGGCTACGAGCAGTACTTC. Translation: CASSPRTGSGYEQYF.

The V and J genes are TRBV7-8 and TRBJ2-2, with D unresolved. This CDR3 has 14 amino acids. V dropped 4 bases and J dropped 3 bases, with 9 bases sitting between them. Per the germline V gene, CDR1 is SGHVS and CDR2 is FQNEAQ. CDR3 in amino acids: CASSSAGHTGELFF. The CDR3 DNA follows: TGTGCCAGCAGCTCTGCCGGCCACACCGGGGAGCTGTTTTTT.

In DNA, the CDR3 is TGTGCCAGCAGCGTGTTGGTGGCGGATACGCAGTATTTT. Protein sequence: CASSVLVADTQYF. The rearrangement joins TRBV9 to TRBJ2-3; D unclear. The V gene lost 2 bases and the J gene lost 6 bases, with 10 bases spanning the gap. The CDR3 sequence is 13 residues long. CDR1 is SGDLS and CDR2 is YYNGEE in the germline V gene.

The V gene is TRBV12-5, the J gene TRBJ2-3, with 8 nucleotides matching TRBD1. CDR1 is LGHNT, CDR2 FRNRAP, per germline. V was pared by 3 bases and J by 5 bases, with 4 bases of the junction left unmatched. This CDR3 comprises 14 residues. CDR3 residues: CASGFGTGGDTQYF. CDR3 coding DNA: TGTGCTAGTGGTTTCGGGACAGGAGGAGATACGCAGTATTTT.

The V gene is TRBV5-4, the J gene TRBJ2-3; TRBD2 might be the D (5 bases). Trimming took 0 bases from V and 4 from J, leaving 18 bases between them. The germline V gene encodes CDR1 SGHNT and CDR2 YYREEE (reference sequence). The CDR3 contains 17 residues. The chain's CDR3 is CASSLARSAGGPDTQYF. The CDR3, as DNA: TGTGCCAGCAGCTTGGCCCGTAGCGCCGGTGGGCCAGATACGCAGTATTTT.